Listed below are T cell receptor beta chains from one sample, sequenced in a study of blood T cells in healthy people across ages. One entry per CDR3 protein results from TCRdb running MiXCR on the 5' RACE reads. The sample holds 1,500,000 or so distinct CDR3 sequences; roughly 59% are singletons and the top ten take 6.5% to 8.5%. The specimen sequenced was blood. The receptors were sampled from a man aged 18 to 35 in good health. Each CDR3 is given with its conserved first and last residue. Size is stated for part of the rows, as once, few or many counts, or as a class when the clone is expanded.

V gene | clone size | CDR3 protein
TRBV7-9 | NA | CASSPRQDGDEQFF
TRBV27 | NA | CASSITRQGFNTEAFF
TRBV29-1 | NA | CSVERRDYGTEAFF
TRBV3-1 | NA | CASWGSGYNEQYF
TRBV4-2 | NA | CASSQGRTSGGAGKDTQYF
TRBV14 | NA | CASSPLTLDTQYF
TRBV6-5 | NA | CASSYSHRGLNQPQHF
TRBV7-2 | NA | CASSLGFGLYGYTF
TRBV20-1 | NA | CSARGAGRGNEQFF
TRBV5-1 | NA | CASSLVGQTDSPLHF
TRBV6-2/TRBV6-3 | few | CASSYVGAGGADTQYF
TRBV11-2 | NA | CASSLEVIETQYF
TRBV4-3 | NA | CASSQAGGVAGVYEQFF
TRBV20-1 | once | CSARDSSTYGYTF
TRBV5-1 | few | CASSLGPGFGDYGYTF
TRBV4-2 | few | CASSGSSKGAYEQYF
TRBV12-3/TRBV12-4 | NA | CASSLNHRTEEQYF
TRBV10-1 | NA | CATNRGGSYNEQFF
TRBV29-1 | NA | CSVDLNSYNEQFF
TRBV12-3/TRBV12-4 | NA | CASSLAGGFTEAFF
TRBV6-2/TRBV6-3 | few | CASRQQGVYGYTF
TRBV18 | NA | CASSPPAGGSDEQYF
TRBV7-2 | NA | CASTIPGANYGYTF